This TCR beta chain was recorded in a study of CD8+ T cells in alopecia areata (dated by TCRdb to the late 2010s). Concerning the study at large: Skin from C3H/HeJ donors aged 6-12 months with spontaneous alopecia was grafted onto female C3H/HeJ recipients aged about 7-10 weeks. In both human patients and the C3H/HeJ mouse model, the study applied high-throughput TCRbeta sequencing to look at T cell clonal expansion in alopecia areata. Human TCRbeta sequencing covered scalp tissue and sorted CD4+ and CD8+ peripheral blood T cells from patchy and totalis/universalis alopecia areata patients and healthy controls. Clonality in the scalp was compared among normal scalp (n=4), patchy alopecia areata scalp (n=8), and alopecia totalis/universalis scalp (n=8). RNA came from the PAXgene miRNA kit for fixed scalp, the miRNeasy kit for PBMCs, and the RNeasy kit for mouse skin. TCRbeta CDR3 regions were amplified by immunoSEQ multiplex PCR using 35 Vbeta forward and 13 Jbeta reverse primers.

Cells from mouse cutaneous lymph nodes were pooled, stained for CD4, CD8alpha, NKG2D, NKG2ACE and other markers, and then sorted on a BD Influx. About this clone: It lacks a known antigen. Because the receptor is murine, the gene names and germline sequences shown are mouse ones.

Broader findings and caveats from the paper: Shared TCR sequences between patients were less evident than in mice, which may be partly attributable to HLA diversity in the patient population. Scalp TCR repertoire analysis is complicated because resident alphabeta T cells in normal human skin are also sequenced, whereas mouse skin is dominated by gammadelta T cells. Compared with normal scalp, lesional scalp, particularly in alopecia totalis/universalis, had higher clonality and more expanded CD8+ clones, which suggests antigenic drive.

Libraries were made using the immunoSEQ multiplex PCR assay. RNA was extracted from all samples and reverse transcribed into cDNA, which served as template for TCR sequencing. SuperScript III was used to make first-strand cDNA, primed with a 2:1 mix of oligo-dT and random hexamers. A synthetic immune receptor repertoire was used to assess amplification bias, and residual bias was removed computationally. Sequencing of the libraries was done on Illumina HiSeq with 60 bp reads that cover the CDR3, reading from J toward V. The authors processed their data as follows. Raw reads were preprocessed to remove errors, and CDR3 was defined by IMGT conventions from the conserved cysteine to phenylalanine. To get clonality, Shannon entropy was normalized by log2 of the number of productive unique TCRs and the result was subtracted from 1. Whether scalp clones were CD4 or CD8 was inferred by matching scalp TCRbeta sequences against CD4 and CD8 repertoires sorted from blood. Entries here come from immuneACCESS through TCRdb and include only in-frame sequences with V and J called. Some clones fail to appear in such tables; in the studies checked, an unresolved V gene covers under half of the shortfall, and the cause of the remainder is unknown. V, J and clone size are those of that table, while D and trimming were read from the DNA. The sample has roughly 260,000 clones on record, with no singletons. The leading ten clones occupy 0.9% to 1.5% of the sample.

This clonotype originated in a C3H/HeJ mouse with alopecia areata. This strain possesses the MHC haplotype H2-k. Sequenced: CD4+ T cells sorted from a lymph node.

The CDR3: CASSLGRPGTGYSAETLYF. The CDR3 bases that were read are TGTGCAAGCAGCTTAGGGCGGCCCGGGACAGGGTATAGTGCAGAA. In this chain, TRBV16 is recombined with TRBJ2-3; 9 bases in between match TRBD1. The read finishes 4 residues shy of the CDR3 end, and the germline J gene is used to complete it. Reading from cysteine to phenylalanine, the CDR3 counts 19 amino acids. The DNA has 45 bases, all within the CDR3, and is read from base 1. V trim: 1 base; J trim: 0 bases; unmatched bases: 11. Based on the germline V gene, the CDR1 and CDR2 sequences are SGHSA and FRNQAP.